These T cell receptor beta chains were read from a single sample in a study of blood T cell repertoires in COVID-19. Generated by immunoSEQ multiplex PCR, the TCRdb table keeps only in-frame clones and is missing some. The sample holds 400,000 to 500,000 clones, approximately 90% seen once. The sequenced sample consisted of peripheral blood. The receptor source for this set is a woman in her 30s with active or convalescent COVID-19. CDR3s include the opening cysteine and the closing phenylalanine or tryptophan. A D gene is named only where the DNA matches it firmly. Expanded clones are given a class, and other clones once, few, many or no size at all.

J gene	clone size	D gene	V gene	CDR3 protein	CDR3 DNA
TRBJ2-7	-	TRBD2	TRBV25-1	CASSLKTSGPYEQYF	TGTGCCAGCAGTTTGAAAACTAGCGGGCCCTACGAGCAGTACTTC
TRBJ2-2	-	-	TRBV5-4	CASSLEGWRGELFF	TGTGCCAGCAGCTTGGAGGGCTGGAGGGGGGAGCTGTTTTTT
TRBJ2-2	-	TRBD2	TRBV27	CASSLTSGNGYTGELFF	TGTGCCAGCAGCTTAACTAGCGGGAATGGATACACCGGGGAGCTGTTTTTT
TRBJ2-1	-	-	TRBV7-8	CASSPQESYNEQFF	TGTGCCAGCAGCCCGCAAGAGTCCTACAATGAGCAGTTCTTC
TRBJ2-1	-	TRBD2	TRBV27	CASSWTSGSNEQFF	TGTGCCAGCAGTTGGACTAGCGGGAGTAATGAGCAGTTCTTC
TRBJ1-2	-	-	TRBV11-2	CASSFASANYGYTF	TGTGCCAGCAGCTTTGCCTCAGCTAACTATGGCTACACCTTC
TRBJ1-2	once	-	TRBV2	CASSGPGLTVGYTF	TGTGCCAGCAGTGGGCCGGGTTTGACTGTTGGCTACACCTTC
TRBJ1-1	-	-	TRBV6-5	CASRHQRDLNTEAFF	TGTGCCAGCAGACACCAAAGGGACTTGAACACTGAAGCTTTCTTT
TRBJ1-4	-	-	TRBV6-6	CASSSTEVVEKLFF	TGTGCCAGCAGTTCCACTGAGGTAGTCGAAAAACTGTTTTTT
TRBJ2-1	-	-	TRBV20-1	CSARSNEQFF	TGCAGTGCCCGCAGCAATGAGCAGTTCTTC
TRBJ1-2	-	TRBD1	TRBV18	CASSPSKRDSYYGYTF	TGTGCCAGCTCACCTAGTAAAAGGGACAGCTACTATGGCTACACCTTC
TRBJ2-7	-	-	TRBV5-4	CASSSIEGSGEQYF	TGTGCCAGCAGCTCCATAGAGGGTTCCGGCGAGCAGTACTTC
TRBJ2-7	-	TRBD2	TRBV19	CASRPRGGGSYEQYF	TGTGCCAGTAGACCCCGGGGGGGAGGGTCCTACGAGCAGTACTTC